This TCR beta chain was identified during a study of tumor-infiltrating lymphocytes in oesophageal squamous cell carcinoma. V was shortened by 3 bases and J by 5 bases, with 16 bases between the two germline ends. The CDR3 spans 15 residues. Germline V gene lookup returns CDR1 WSHSY and CDR2 SAAADI. Each CDR3 protein is one row after TCRdb ran MiXCR on the PCR reads. The sample lists about 19,000 distinct CDR3 sequences, roughly 40% occurring once. This chain connects TRBV10-2 to TRBJ2-5; no clear D. The sample consisted of esophageal tumor tissue. The sequence was obtained from a male donor with esophageal squamous cell carcinoma. The CDR3, as DNA: TGCGCCAGCAGTGAATCGCGGCAGCTGATGGAGACCCAGTACTTC. Protein product: CASSESRQLMETQYF.